Following are 7 T cell receptor beta chains from one sample sequenced in a study of blood T cell repertoires in COVID-19. Profiled with immunoSEQ multiplex PCR; TCRdb holds only in-frame clones, not every one. Of about 250,000 clones in the sample, more than 65% were seen once. The specimen sequenced was peripheral blood. The receptors stem from a man aged 45-65 years with active or convalescent COVID-19.

The genes are TRBV27 and TRBJ2-2, with D unclear. V was cut by 4 bases and J by 0 bases, with 6 bases left in between. Germline CDR1 MNHEY, CDR2 SMNVEV (reference sequence). CDR3 length equals 14 residues. The DNA of the CDR3 is TGTGCCAGCAGTTCTTCAGCGAACACCGGGGAGCTGTTTTTT. It codes for CASSSSANTGELFF.

The chain recombines TRBV9 with TRBJ2-6, with 9 bases fitting TRBD2. J was trimmed by 2 bases and V by 1 base; bases with no gene match: 7. The V gene's germline CDR1 is SGDLS and CDR2 YYNGEE. The CDR3 covers 18 residues. The CDR3 DNA reads TGTGCCAGCAGCGTATCTGGCGGGGGGGCGCCTGGGGCCAACGTCCTGACTTTC. Its translation: CASSVSGGGAPGANVLTF. Drawing the rest from reference TRBV9 and TRBJ2-6, the complete variable domain is DSGVTQTPKHLITATGQRVTLRCSPRSGDLSVYWYQQSLDQGLQFLIQYYNGEERAKGNILERFSAQQFPDLHSELNLSSLELGDSALYFCASSVSGGGAPGANVLTFGAGSRLTVL.

This chain links TRBV5-1 with TRBJ2-2; 10 nucleotides match TRBD1. The CDR3 consists of 16 residues. The ends lost 0 bases at V and 3 bases at J; junction bases unmatched: 2. CDR1 is SGHRS and CDR2 is YFSETQ in the germline V gene. The CDR3, as DNA: TGCGCCAGCAGCTTGGCCGGGACAGGGGACACCGGGGAGCTGTTTTTT. Protein: CASSLAGTGDTGELFF.

The V and J genes are TRBV5-6 and TRBJ1-5; D call uncertain. With 0 bases removed from V and 6 bases from J, the gap between germline ends came to 13 bases. From germline, CDR1 is SGHDT and CDR2 YYEEEE. CDR3 length equals 15 residues. The CDR3, as DNA: TGTGCCAGCAGCTTGGCCTCGGGAACCCTTCAGCCCCAGCATTTT. Translation gives CASSLASGTLQPQHF.

The V gene is TRBV19, the J gene TRBJ1-5, with D perhaps TRBD1 (6 bases). This CDR3 is 14 amino acids long. Germline V gives CDR1 LNHDA, CDR2 SQIVND (reference sequence). The V and J ends lost 5 bases and 2 bases respectively, with 10 bases between them. The CDR3: CASSFGQRNQPQHF. The CDR3, as DNA: TGTGCCAGTAGTTTTGGACAGCGCAATCAGCCCCAGCATTTT.

The chain has TRBV4-3 and TRBJ1-3, with D perhaps TRBD1 (5 bases). CDR3 size: 17 residues. Germline CDR1 is LGHNA and CDR2 is YSLEER. Trimming removed 0 bases from V and 1 base from J, with 13 bases in between. Here the CDR3 reads CASSQDVGGRSGNTIYF. The CDR3 nucleotides read TGCGCCAGCAGCCAAGACGTCGGGGGTAGGTCTGGAAACACCATATATTTT.

CDR3 nucleotides: TGTGCCAGCAGCTCCAGAGGGGGAACCATAGGAAATGAGCAGTTCTTC. It is translated as CASSSRGGTIGNEQFF. The gene calls are TRBV7-6 and TRBJ2-1; a weak D match, TRBD1 (6 bases). The CDR3 has 16 residues. V gave up 4 bases and J gave up 7 bases, with 20 bases separating them. The germline gives CDR1 SGHVS, CDR2 FNYEAQ.